A single T cell receptor beta chain is shown here with its context. This sample was taken from a study of T cell changes during pregnancy in multiple sclerosis. V lost 8 bases and J lost 6; bases outside the gene matches: 5. Germline V gives CDR1 MNHNS, CDR2 SASEGT. The CDR3 covers 13 residues. Sequencing was performed with immunoSEQ multiplex PCR; in TCRdb, only in-frame clones are kept and a portion is missing. The repertoire holds 50,000 to 60,000 clones, with around 93% as singletons. Specimen: peripheral blood, collected after pregnancy. The chain has TRBV6-1 and TRBJ2-1, with 9 bases lining up with TRBD2. The source is a female donor in good health, enrolled as a control in a pregnancy study. The CDR3 loop reads CASVSLAGNEQFF. The CDR3 DNA follows: TGTGCCAGCGTCTCACTAGCGGGCAATGAGCAGTTCTTC.